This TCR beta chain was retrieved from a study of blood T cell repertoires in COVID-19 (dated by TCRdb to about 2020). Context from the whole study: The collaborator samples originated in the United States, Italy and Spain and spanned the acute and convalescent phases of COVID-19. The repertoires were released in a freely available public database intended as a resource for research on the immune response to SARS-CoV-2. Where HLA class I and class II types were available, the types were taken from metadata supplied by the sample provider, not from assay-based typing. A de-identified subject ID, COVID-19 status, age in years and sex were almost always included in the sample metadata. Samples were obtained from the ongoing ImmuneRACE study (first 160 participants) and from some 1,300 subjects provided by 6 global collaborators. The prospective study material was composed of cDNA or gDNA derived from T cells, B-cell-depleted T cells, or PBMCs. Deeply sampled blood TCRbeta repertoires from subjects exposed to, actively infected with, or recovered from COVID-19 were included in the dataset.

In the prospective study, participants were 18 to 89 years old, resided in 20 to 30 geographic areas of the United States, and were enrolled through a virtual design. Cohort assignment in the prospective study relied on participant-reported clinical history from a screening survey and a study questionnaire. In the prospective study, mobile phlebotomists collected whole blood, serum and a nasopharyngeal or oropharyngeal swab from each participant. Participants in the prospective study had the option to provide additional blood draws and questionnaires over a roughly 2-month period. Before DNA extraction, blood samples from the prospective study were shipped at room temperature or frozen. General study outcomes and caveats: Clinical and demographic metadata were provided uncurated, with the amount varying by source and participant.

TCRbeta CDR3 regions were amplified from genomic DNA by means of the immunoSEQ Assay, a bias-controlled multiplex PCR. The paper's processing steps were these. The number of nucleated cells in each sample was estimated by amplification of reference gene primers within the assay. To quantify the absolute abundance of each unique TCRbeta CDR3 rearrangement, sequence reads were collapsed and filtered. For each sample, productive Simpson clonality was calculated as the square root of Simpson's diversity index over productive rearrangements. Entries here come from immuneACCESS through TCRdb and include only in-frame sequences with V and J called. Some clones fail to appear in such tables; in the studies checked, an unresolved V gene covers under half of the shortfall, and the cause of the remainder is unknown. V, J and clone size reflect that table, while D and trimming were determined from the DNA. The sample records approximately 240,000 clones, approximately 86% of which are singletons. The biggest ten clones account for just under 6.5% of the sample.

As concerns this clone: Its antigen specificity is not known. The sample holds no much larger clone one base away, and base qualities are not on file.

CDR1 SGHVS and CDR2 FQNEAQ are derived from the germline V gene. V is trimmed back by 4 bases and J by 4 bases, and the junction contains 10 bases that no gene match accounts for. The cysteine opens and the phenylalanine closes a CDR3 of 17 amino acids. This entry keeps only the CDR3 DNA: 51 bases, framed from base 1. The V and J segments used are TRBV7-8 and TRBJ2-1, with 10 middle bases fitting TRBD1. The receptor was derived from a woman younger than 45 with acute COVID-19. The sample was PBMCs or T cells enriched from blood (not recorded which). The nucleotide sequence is TGTGCCAGCAGCTCGACCGGGACAGGGGTCCCGTACAATGAGCAGTTCTTC. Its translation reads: CASSSTGTGVPYNEQFF.